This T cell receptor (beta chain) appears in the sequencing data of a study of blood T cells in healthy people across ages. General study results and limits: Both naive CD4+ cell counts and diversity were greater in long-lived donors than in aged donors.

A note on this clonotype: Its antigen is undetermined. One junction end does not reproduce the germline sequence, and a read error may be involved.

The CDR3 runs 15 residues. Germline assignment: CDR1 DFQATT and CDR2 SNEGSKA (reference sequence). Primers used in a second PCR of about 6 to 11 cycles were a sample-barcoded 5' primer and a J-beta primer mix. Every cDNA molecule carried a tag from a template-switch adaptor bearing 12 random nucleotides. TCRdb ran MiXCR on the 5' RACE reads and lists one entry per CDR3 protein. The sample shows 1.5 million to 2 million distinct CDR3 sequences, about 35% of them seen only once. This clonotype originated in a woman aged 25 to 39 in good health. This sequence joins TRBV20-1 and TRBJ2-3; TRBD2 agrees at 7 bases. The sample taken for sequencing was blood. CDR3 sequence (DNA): TGCAGTGTTAGAGAGCCCCTAGCGGAGCCGGATACGCAGTATTTT. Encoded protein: CSVREPLAEPDTQYF.